This TCR beta chain was retrieved from a study of vaccination effects on CD4 cells after COVID-19. Some clones are missing from TCRdb's copy, which holds only in-frame ones; the method was immunoSEQ multiplex PCR. Of tens of thousands of clones listed, about three quarters were seen once; the top ten hold about 19%. Prior to sequencing, the ViraFEST assay stimulated PBMC with viral peptide pools, which expanded the antigen-specific CD4+ T cells. Having been cultured for 10 days, the cells underwent CD4+ T cell isolation. This person caught SARS-CoV-2 sometime from March to December 2020, and PCR testing confirmed the infection. Cultures got half-medium changes with IL-2 on days 3 and 7. Per the germline V gene, CDR1 is SGHNT and CDR2 is YYREEE (reference sequence). V lost 0 bases and J 4 bases, leaving 12 bases between the germline ends. The CDR3 has 15 amino acids. Comments on this clone: Its specificity is not known.

Study conclusions and caveats: Clones that were induced by infection or by vaccine showed marked contraction late after vaccination.

The sequence derives from a human donor who had a prior SARS-CoV-2 infection. The chain has TRBV5-4 and TRBJ2-3; TRBD1 or TRBD2 may be the D gene (5 bases each). The sequences come from CD4+ T cells from PBMCs cultured with HCoV-NL63 spike peptides, collected before COVID-19 vaccination. The CDR3 DNA reads as TGTGCCAGCAGCTTGGTAGCCGGGACCCCAGATACGCAGTATTTT. Translated: CASSLVAGTPDTQYF. Variable domain in full (rest from reference TRBV5-4 and TRBJ2-3): ETGVTQSPTHLIKTRGQQVTLRCSSQSGHNTVSWYQQALGQGPQFIFQYYREEENGRGNFPPRFSGLQFPNYSSELNVNALELDDSALYLCASSLVAGTPDTQYFGPGTRLTVL.